This record concerns one T cell receptor (beta chain) sequence. The antigen it recognizes is unknown. Base qualities were left out, and no much larger clone turns up one base away. In the same sample, other DNA sequences code for this CDR3. All of the isolated RNA was reverse transcribed with the High Capacity cDNA Reverse Transcription Kit, so expressed TCRB transcripts were sequenced. Naive, central memory and regulatory T cell samples underwent deep immunoSEQ sequencing, averaging around 3.6 million total reads per sample. Sorted cells were lysed in RLT buffer and RNA was extracted with DNase-treated RNeasy Micro or Mini kits, depending on cell number. Each cell subset was processed separately to prevent cross-contamination, with patient and healthy donor samples processed together. The immunoSEQ multiplex PCR was used to amplify TCRB sequences from cDNA, yielding 87-bp fragments that span the CDR3 region. Amplicons were sequenced on the Illumina HiSeq platform. The original pipeline was this. Synthetic template baselines were used to correct PCR bias computationally, reads within Hamming distance 2 were collapsed, and singletons that could not be merged were discarded. Reads were aligned against IMGT to assign V, D and J genes, CDR3 length and insertions or deletions at six rearrangement sites. Within each subset, clonotype counts were normalized to sorted cell number, and only after that were true diversity and Gini coefficients computed with the tcR R package. The overlap coefficient, calculated on TCRB nucleotide sequences, was used to quantify repertoire sharing. As a proxy for the pre-selection repertoire, out-of-frame TCRB sequences from naive cells were analyzed. Entries here come from immuneACCESS through TCRdb and include only in-frame sequences with V and J called. Some clones fail to appear in such tables; in the studies checked, an unresolved V gene covers under half of the shortfall, and the cause of the remainder is unknown. The D gene and trimming were derived from the DNA, and the V and J assignments and clone size from that table. The sample includes hundreds of thousands of clones, with over 10% observed a single time. Clones ranked in the top ten supply 0.02% to 0.025% of the sample.

This sample was taken from a study of beta chain features in type 1 diabetes (dated by TCRdb to the late 2010s). About the study as a whole: Patients and healthy donors did not differ in mean age, gender distribution, total cell number or subset yield. Across all samples, fewer than 130 million sorted cells were examined, and cell number per subset correlated strongly with RNA yield. In the study, TCRB repertoires of sorted circulating CD4+ T cell subsets from recently diagnosed type 1 diabetes patients were compared with those of matched healthy donors. Regulatory and stem cell-like memory subsets were obtained from only 8 patients and roughly 8 healthy donors, while naive and central memory subsets were obtained from all 30 or so donors.

Study-wide findings and limitations: At VDJ recombination sites, type 1 diabetes patients had fewer insertions and more deleted nucleotides, which implies abnormalities in thymic rearrangement. Shorter templates might be favored by PCR, yet because patient and control samples were amplified and corrected together, any such skew would affect both groups equally. HLA sub-analyses involved small numbers of individuals, so any influence of HLA type on TCRB rearrangement remained unresolved. Naive, central memory and regulatory TCRB repertoires appeared to be more similar among patients than among healthy donors. Type 1 diabetes patients showed a moderate but significant shortening of TCRB CDR3 length in all four CD4+ subsets. Because cDNA was sequenced instead of genomic DNA, highly expressing activated cells could be over-represented, though the groups showed no difference in activation or CD3 levels.

Each donor gave one peripheral blood draw, averaging approximately 110 mL, which was collected into heparinised tubes. A BD FACSAria II and a panel including CD45RO, CCR7, CD25, CD127, CD95 and CD27 were used to sort naive, central memory, regulatory and stem cell-like memory CD4+ T cells. Every sorted population had a purity above 95%. PBMCs were separated immediately by Lymphoprep density gradient centrifugation and were stained directly, without being cultured. So that batch effects would be minimized, each experiment stained and sorted samples in pairs, pairing one healthy donor with one patient. Its CDR3 holds 11 amino acids, cysteine through phenylalanine. Here the CDR3 DNA is all that survives: 33 bases in frame from base 1. V loses 2 bases, J loses 4 bases, and the germline ends lie 5 bases apart. Reading the germline V gene (reference sequence) gives CDR1 DFQATT and CDR2 SNEGSKA.

Sequencing used naive CD4+ T cells from blood. Interpreted using the paper, the cell subset or site label stands for: true naive CD4+ T cells. This sequence uses TRBV20-1 and TRBJ2-5; the D gene is unclear. The receptor was derived from a man aged 18 to 35 with type 1 diabetes. The nucleotide sequence is given as TGCAGTGCTAGACTCGCAGAGACCCAGTACTTC. Translation gives CSARLAETQYF.